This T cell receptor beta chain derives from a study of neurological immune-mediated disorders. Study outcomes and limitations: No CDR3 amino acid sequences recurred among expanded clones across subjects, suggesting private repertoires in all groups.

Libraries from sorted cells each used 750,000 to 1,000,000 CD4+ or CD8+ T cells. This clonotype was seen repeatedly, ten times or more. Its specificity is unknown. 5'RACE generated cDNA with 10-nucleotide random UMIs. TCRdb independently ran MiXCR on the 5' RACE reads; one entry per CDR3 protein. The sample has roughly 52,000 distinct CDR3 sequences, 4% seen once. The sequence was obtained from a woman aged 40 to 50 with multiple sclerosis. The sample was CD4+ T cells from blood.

The CDR3 region has the DNA TGTGCCAGCGGGAAGACTACCTACGAGCAGTACTTC. Translating it yields CASGKTTYEQYF. The chain couples TRBV2 to TRBJ2-7; D is possibly TRBD2 (5 bases). CDR3 size: 12 residues. V was cut by 8 bases and J by 2 bases, with 10 bases left in between. The germline V gene encodes CDR1 SNHLY and CDR2 FYNNEI.